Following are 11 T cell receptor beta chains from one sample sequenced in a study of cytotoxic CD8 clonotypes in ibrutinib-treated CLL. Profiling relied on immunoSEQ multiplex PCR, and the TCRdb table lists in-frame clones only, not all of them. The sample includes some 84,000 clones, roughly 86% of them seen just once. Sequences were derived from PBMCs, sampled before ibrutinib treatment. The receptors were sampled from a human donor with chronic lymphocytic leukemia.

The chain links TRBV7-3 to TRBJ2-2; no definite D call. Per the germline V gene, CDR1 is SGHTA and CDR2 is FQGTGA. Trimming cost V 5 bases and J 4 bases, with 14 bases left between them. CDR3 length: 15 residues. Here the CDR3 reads CASSPNRQITGELFF. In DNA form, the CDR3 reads TGTGCCAGCAGCCCCAATAGGCAGATCACCGGGGAGCTGTTTTTT.

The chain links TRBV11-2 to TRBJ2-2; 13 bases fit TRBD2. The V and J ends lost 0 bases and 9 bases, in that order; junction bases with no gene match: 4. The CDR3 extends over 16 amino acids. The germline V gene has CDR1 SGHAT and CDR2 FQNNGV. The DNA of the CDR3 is TGTGCCAGCAGCTTAGACGGGACTAGCGGGATCTGGGAGCTGTTTTTT. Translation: CASSLDGTSGIWELFF. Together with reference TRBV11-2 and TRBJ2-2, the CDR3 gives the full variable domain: EAGVAQSPRYKIIEKRQSVAFWCNPISGHATLYWYQQILGQGPKLLIQFQNNGVVDDSQLPKDRFSAERLKGVDSTLKIQPAKLEDSAVYLCASSLDGTSGIWELFFGEGSRLTVL.

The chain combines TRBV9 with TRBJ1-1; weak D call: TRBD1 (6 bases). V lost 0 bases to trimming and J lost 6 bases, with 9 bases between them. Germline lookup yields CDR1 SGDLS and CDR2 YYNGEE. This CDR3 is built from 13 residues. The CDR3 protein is CASSVAAGAEAFF. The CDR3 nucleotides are TGTGCCAGCAGCGTAGCGGCAGGGGCTGAAGCTTTCTTT. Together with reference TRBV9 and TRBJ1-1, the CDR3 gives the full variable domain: DSGVTQTPKHLITATGQRVTLRCSPRSGDLSVYWYQQSLDQGLQFLIQYYNGEERAKGNILERFSAQQFPDLHSELNLSSLELGDSALYFCASSVAAGAEAFFGQGTRLTVV.

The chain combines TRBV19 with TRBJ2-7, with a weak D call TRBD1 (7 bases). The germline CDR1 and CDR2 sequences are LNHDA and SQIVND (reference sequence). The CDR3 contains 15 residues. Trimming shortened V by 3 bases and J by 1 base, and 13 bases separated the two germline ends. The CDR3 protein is CASSIDREESYEQYF. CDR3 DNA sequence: TGTGCCAGTAGTATTGACAGGGAGGAGTCCTACGAGCAGTACTTC.

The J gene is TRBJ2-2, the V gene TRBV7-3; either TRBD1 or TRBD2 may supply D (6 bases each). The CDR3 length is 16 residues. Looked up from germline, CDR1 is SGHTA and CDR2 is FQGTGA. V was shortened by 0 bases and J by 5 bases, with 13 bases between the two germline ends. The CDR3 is CASSLTLGGRTGELFF. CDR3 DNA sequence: TGTGCCAGCAGCTTAACCTTGGGGGGCCGAACCGGGGAGCTGTTTTTT.

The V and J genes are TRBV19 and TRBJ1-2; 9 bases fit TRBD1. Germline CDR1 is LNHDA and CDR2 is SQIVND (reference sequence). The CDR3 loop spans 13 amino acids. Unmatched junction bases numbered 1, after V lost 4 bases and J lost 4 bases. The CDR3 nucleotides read TGTGCCAGTAGTAAGGGACAGGGCTATGGCTACACCTTC. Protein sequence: CASSKGQGYGYTF.

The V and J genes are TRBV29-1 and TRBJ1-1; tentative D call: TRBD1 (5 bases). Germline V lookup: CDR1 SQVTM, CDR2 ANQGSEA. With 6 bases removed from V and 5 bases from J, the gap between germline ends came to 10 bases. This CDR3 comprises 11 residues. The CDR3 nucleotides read TGCAGCGTATCAGGGCAAACTGAAGCTTTCTTT. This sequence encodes CSVSGQTEAFF.

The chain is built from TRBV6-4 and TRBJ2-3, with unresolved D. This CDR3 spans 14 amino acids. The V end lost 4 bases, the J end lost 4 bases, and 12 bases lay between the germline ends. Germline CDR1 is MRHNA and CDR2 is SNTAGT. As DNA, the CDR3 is TGTGCCAGCAGTGCGAGCCCGGCGGCAGATACGCAGTATTTT. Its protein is CASSASPAADTQYF.

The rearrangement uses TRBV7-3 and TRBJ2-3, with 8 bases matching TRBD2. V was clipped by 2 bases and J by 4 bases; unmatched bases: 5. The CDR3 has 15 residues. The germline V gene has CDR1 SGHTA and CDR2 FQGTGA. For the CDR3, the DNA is TGTGCCAGCAGCTTAGCGGGAGGTTTAGCAGATACGCAGTATTTT. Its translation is CASSLAGGLADTQYF.

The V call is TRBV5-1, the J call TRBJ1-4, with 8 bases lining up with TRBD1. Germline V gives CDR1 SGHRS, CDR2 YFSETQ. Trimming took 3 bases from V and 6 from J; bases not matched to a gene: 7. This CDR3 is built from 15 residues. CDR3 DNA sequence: TGCGCCAGCAGCTCGGCCGGGACAGGAGATGAAAAACTGTTTTTT. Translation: CASSSAGTGDEKLFF.

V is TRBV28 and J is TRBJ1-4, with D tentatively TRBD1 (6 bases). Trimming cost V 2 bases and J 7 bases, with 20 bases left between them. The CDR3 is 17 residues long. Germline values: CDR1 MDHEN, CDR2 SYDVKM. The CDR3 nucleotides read TGTGCCAGCAGTTTACGAGAGAGGATCCTCAGGGGTGAAAAACTGTTTTTT. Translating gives CASSLRERILRGEKLFF.